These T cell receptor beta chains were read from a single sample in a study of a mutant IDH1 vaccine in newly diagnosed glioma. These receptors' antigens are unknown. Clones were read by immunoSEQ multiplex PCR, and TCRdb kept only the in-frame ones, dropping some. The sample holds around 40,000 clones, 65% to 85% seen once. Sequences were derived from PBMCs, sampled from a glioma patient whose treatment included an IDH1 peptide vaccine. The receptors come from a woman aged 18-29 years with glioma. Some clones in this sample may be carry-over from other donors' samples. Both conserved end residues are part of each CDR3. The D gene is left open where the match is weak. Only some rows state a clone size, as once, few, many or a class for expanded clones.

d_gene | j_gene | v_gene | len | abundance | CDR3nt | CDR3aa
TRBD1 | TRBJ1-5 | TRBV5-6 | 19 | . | TGTGCCAGCAGCTTGCGACTCACGGGACAGCATGGTCACAATCAGCCCCAGCATTTT | CASSLRLTGQHGHNQPQHF
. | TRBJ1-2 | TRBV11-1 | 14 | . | TGTGCCAGCAGCTTAGACGTCAAAGTCTATGGCTACACCTTC | CASSLDVKVYGYTF
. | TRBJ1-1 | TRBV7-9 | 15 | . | TGTGCCAGCAGCGAACGTAGGGACGGAAACGGTGAAGCTTTCTTT | CASSERRDGNGEAFF
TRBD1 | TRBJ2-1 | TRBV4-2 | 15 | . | TGTGCCAGCAGCCAAGACGGGACAGGGGTAGATGAGCAGTTCTTC | CASSQDGTGVDEQFF
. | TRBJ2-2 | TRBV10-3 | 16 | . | TGTGCCATCAGTGAGAGAGTGGTGATGAACACCGGGGAGCTGTTTTTT | CAISERVVMNTGELFF
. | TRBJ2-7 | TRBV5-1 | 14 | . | TGCGCCAGCAGCTTGGGAACTGGGGGCTACGAGCAGTACTTC | CASSLGTGGYEQYF
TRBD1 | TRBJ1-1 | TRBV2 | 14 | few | TGTGCCAGCACTCGGGACAGGATGAACACTGAAGCTTTCTTT | CASTRDRMNTEAFF
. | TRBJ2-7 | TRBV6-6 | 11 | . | TGTGCCAGCAGTTACAACTACGAGCAGTACTTC | CASSYNYEQYF
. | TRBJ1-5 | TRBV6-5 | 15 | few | TGTGCCAGCAGTAGTGAGGGGGACGGCAATCAGCCCCAGCATTTT | CASSSEGDGNQPQHF
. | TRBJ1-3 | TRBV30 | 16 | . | TGTGCCTGGAGTGTACGGTCAAGGGGGTACGGAAACACCATATATTTT | CAWSVRSRGYGNTIYF
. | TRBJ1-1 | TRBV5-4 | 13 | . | TGTGCCAGCAGCTTTAGGGGGGGGACTGAAGCTTTCTTT | CASSFRGGTEAFF
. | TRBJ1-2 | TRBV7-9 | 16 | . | TGTGCCAGCAGCTTAGCCGGACTTCCTCCCTACTATGGCTACACCTTC | CASSLAGLPPYYGYTF
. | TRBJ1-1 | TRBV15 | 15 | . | TGTGCCACCAGCAGAGAGAATGGGGGGAGCACTGAAGCTTTCTTT | CATSRENGGSTEAFF
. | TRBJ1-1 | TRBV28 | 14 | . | TGTGCCAGCAGTTTATTGGTTGTGAACACTGAAGCTTTCTTT | CASSLLVVNTEAFF
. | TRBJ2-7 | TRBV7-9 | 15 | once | TGTGCCAGCAGCCGTACAGGGACGTTGCTCTACGAGCAGTACTTC | CASSRTGTLLYEQYF
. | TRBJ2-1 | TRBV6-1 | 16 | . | TGTGCCAGCAGTGAAGGGACAGCGCGCCTCTACAATGAGCAGTTCTTC | CASSEGTARLYNEQFF
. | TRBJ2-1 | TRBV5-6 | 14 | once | TGTGCCAGCAGCTTAACAGGAATCTACAATGAGCAGTTCTTC | CASSLTGIYNEQFF
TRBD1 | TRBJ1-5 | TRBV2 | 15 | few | TGTGCCAGCAGCGGTGACAGGGTTGGCAATCAGCCCCAGCATTTT | CASSGDRVGNQPQHF
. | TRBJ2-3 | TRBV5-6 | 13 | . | TGTGCCAGCAGCTACGCTGGGGGAGATACGCAGTATTTT | CASSYAGGDTQYF
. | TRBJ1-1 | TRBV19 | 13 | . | TGTGCCAGTAGTATAAAGGTGAACACTGAAGCTTTCTTT | CASSIKVNTEAFF
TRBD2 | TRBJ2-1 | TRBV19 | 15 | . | TGTGCCAGTAGTATACAAAGGCGGGGGGGTGGTGAGCAGTTCTTC | CASSIQRRGGGEQFF
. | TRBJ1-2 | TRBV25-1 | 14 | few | TGTGCCAGCAGTGAATGGTCTCCTGGCTATGGCTACACCTTC | CASSEWSPGYGYTF
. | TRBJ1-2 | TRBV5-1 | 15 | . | TGCGCCAGCAGCTCGGGATCAGGGATCGATTCTGGCTACACCTTC | CASSSGSGIDSGYTF
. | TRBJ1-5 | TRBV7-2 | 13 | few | TGTGCCAGCAGCCGGATCGCTCGGGAACCCCAGCATTTT | CASSRIAREPQHF
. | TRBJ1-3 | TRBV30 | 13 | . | TGTGCCTCAAAAGGAACACCGGGAAACACCATATATTTT | CASKGTPGNTIYF
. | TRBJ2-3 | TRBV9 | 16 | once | TGTGCCAGCAGCGAAGGGCTTACTGTCTCGGGAGATACGCAGTATTTT | CASSEGLTVSGDTQYF
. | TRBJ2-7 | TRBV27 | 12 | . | TGTGCCAGCAGGGGGGCCGCCTACGAGCAGTACTTC | CASRGAAYEQYF
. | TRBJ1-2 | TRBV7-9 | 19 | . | TGTGCCAGCAGCCCTTTGATGACAGGTATCATCGAATTTAACTATGGCTACACCTTC | CASSPLMTGIIEFNYGYTF
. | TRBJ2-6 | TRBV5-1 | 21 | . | TGCGCCAGCAGCCTGAGGGAGTGGGCCACGTCCGCTTTCTCTGGGGCCAACGTCCTGACTTTC | CASSLREWATSAFSGANVLTF
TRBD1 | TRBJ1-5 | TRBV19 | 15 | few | TGTGCCAGTAACTTCCTGCCGGGACAGGGAAGGGCCCAGCATTTT | CASNFLPGQGRAQHF
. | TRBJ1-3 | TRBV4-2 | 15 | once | TGTGCCAGCAGCCAAGGGCGGGGATCTGGAAACACCATATATTTT | CASSQGRGSGNTIYF
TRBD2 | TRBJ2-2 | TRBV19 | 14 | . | TGTGCCAGTGGACTAGCGGTATACACCGGGGAGCTGTTTTTT | CASGLAVYTGELFF
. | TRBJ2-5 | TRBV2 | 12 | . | TGTGCCACCTCCGGCAGGCGAGAGACCCAGTACTTC | CATSGRRETQYF
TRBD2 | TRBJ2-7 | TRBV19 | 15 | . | TGTGCCAGTACGTCGCCCGGGAGGGGAATGTACGAGCAGTACTTC | CASTSPGRGMYEQYF
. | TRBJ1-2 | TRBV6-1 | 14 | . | TGTGCCAGCAGTGAAGCTTGGGGGGGGTATGGCTACACCTTC | CASSEAWGGYGYTF
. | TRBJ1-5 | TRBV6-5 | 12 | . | TGTGCCAGCAGTTCCCCGGGGGAGCCCCAGCATTTT | CASSSPGEPQHF
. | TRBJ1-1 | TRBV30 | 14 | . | TGTGCCTGGAGTTATCGACGGGAGAACACTGAAGCTTTCTTT | CAWSYRRENTEAFF
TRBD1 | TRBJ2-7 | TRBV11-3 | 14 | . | TGTGCCAGCAGCGAGGGGACAGGGGGTCGCGAGCAGTACTTC | CASSEGTGGREQYF
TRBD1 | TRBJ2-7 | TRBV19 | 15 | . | TGTGCCAGTAGTACCGACAGGGTATCCACCTACGAGCAGTACTTC | CASSTDRVSTYEQYF
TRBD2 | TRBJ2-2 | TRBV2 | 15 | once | TGTGCCAGCAGGATGGGGACTAGTTACACCGGGGAGCTGTTTTTT | CASRMGTSYTGELFF
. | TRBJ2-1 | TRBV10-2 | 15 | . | TGCGCCAGCAGTGATTTGTCTTCCAAGATTAATGAGCAGTTCTTC | CASSDLSSKINEQFF
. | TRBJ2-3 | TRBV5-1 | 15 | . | TGCGCCAGCAGCTTGGCCTCAGGGGTGACAGATACGCAGTATTTT | CASSLASGVTDTQYF
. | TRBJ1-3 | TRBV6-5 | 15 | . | TGTGCCAGCAGAGAAAATCCCTTCTCTGGAAACACCATATATTTT | CASRENPFSGNTIYF
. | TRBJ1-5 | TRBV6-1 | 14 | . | TGTGCCAGCAGTGAATTGGGCCTGGGGCAGCCCCAGCATTTT | CASSELGLGQPQHF
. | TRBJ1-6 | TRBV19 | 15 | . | TGTGCCAGTATTCCGGAGGCCCGCCCCAATTCACCCCTCCACTTT | CASIPEARPNSPLHF
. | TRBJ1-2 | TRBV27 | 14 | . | TGTGCCAGCAGTTTAAAACGGGGAGGGTATGGCTACACCTTC | CASSLKRGGYGYTF